This passage covers 21 T cell receptor beta chains from one sample sequenced in a study of OX40 agonist ivuxolimab in advanced cancers. The table came from immunoSEQ multiplex PCR; TCRdb's copy has only in-frame clones and leaves some out. The profile shows 55,000 to 75,000 clones, roughly four fifths of them singletons. Source: CD4+ or CD8+ T cells sorted from blood, taken in a trial of the OX40 agonist ivuxolimab. These receptors all come from an adult with an advanced solid tumor such as melanoma, head and neck, liver or kidney cancer.

This clone appeared a single time. The CDR3 protein is CATTAGLIYGYTF. The CDR3 DNA sequence: TGTGCCACTACGGCGGGGCTGATCTATGGCTACACCTTC. V usage is TRBV2 and J usage is TRBJ1-2; D perhaps matches TRBD1 (5 bases). Trimming shortened V by 10 bases and J by 4 bases, and 16 bases separated the two germline ends. The CDR3 loop spans 13 amino acids. From germline, CDR1 is SNHLY and CDR2 FYNNEI.

CDR3 amino acids: CASSRQGTLQPQHF. The DNA for the CDR3 is TGCGCCAGCAGCCGTCAGGGTACGTTGCAGCCCCAGCATTTT. The chain carries TRBV4-1 and TRBJ1-5; possibly TRBD1 for D (5 bases). Looked up from germline, CDR1 is MGHRA and CDR2 is YSYEKL. V was clipped by 4 bases and J by 7 bases, with 14 bases between them. This CDR3 comprises 14 residues.

This chain links TRBV5-5 with TRBJ2-1; 9 bases map to TRBD2. Germline V lookup: CDR1 SGHKS, CDR2 YYEKEE (reference sequence). Germline trimming cut 4 bases from V and 0 bases from J; bases unmatched to any gene: 14. The CDR3 runs to 19 residues. This chain's CDR3 is CASSPTPLAGRVSYNEQFF. The CDR3 nucleotides are TGTGCCAGCAGCCCCACGCCTCTAGCGGGAAGAGTCTCCTACAATGAGCAGTTCTTC.

The genes are TRBV7-6 and TRBJ1-1; D ambiguous. The V end lost 1 base, the J end lost 10 bases, and 13 bases lay between the germline ends. Per the germline V gene, CDR1 is SGHVS and CDR2 is FNYEAQ. The CDR3 consists of 13 residues. The CDR3 region has the DNA TGTGCCAGCAGCTTAGACGCGCAGGTGGGAGCTTTCTTT. Its protein is CASSLDAQVGAFF.

This chain links TRBV6-1 with TRBJ2-5, with D possibly matching TRBD2 (6 bases). The CDR3 spans 14 residues. The germline CDR1 and CDR2 sequences are MNHNS and SASEGT. V was trimmed by 8 bases and J by 5 bases, leaving 18 bases between them. The CDR3: CASLPGGVRETQYF. Written as DNA, the CDR3 is TGTGCCAGCCTCCCCGGGGGAGTCCGGGAGACCCAGTACTTC.

This chain uses TRBV28 with TRBJ1-2, with a tentative D call TRBD1 (5 bases). Germline V CDR1 and CDR2: MDHEN, SYDVKM. The CDR3 has 13 amino acids. Trimming shortened V by 5 bases and J by 3 bases, and 10 bases separated the two germline ends. The CDR3 DNA reads as TGTGCCAGCAGTAGACAGTCCGACTATGGCTACACCTTC. Protein sequence: CASSRQSDYGYTF.

The V call is TRBV30, the J call TRBJ2-1, with 8 nucleotides matching TRBD1. The CDR3 runs to 13 residues. Looked up from germline, CDR1 is GTSNPN and CDR2 is SVGIG (reference sequence). CDR3 nucleotide sequence: TGTGCTTCCGACAGGGGAGCCTACAATGAGCAGTTCTTC. This codes for CASDRGAYNEQFF.

DNA for the CDR3: TGCGCCAGCAGCGTTACCTTTAGCGGGGCTAGCACAGATACGCAGTATTTT. Translated: CASSVTFSGASTDTQYF. The chain carries TRBV5-1 and TRBJ2-3; 8 nucleotides line up with TRBD2. The CDR3 consists of 17 residues. J was trimmed by 0 bases and V by 4 bases; bases with no gene match: 10. From germline, CDR1 is SGHRS and CDR2 YFSETQ.

The chain couples TRBV19 to TRBJ1-5; TRBD1 aligns across 8 bases. CDR1 LNHDA and CDR2 SQIVND come from the germline V gene (reference sequence). The CDR3 loop spans 16 amino acids. The V gene end was trimmed by 5 bases and the J gene end by 1 base; junction bases not matched to a gene: 7. For the CDR3, the DNA is TGTGCCAGTAGTCCCCGACAGGGGCTAAGCAATCAGCCCCAGCATTTT. Residues: CASSPRQGLSNQPQHF.

This clone was detected only a few times. This rearrangement joins TRBV20-1 to TRBJ1-2; D possibly corresponds to TRBD1 (5 bases). The germline V gene encodes CDR1 DFQATT and CDR2 SNEGSKA (reference sequence). The CDR3 is 10 residues long. Trimming removed 4 bases at V and 12 bases at J, with 12 bases between. In nucleotides, the CDR3 is TGCAGTGCTAAGACTATAGGGGACACCTTC. Its protein product is CSAKTIGDTF.

The chain uses TRBV6-1 and TRBJ2-7, with D hard to call. CDR1 is MNHNS and CDR2 is SASEGT in the germline V gene. The CDR3 spans 13 residues. The ends were cut back, 3 bases at V and 1 base at J, with 7 bases in the middle. The CDR3 DNA follows: TGTGCCAGCAGTGAGCCGGCGTCCTACGAGCAGTACTTC. Its protein is CASSEPASYEQYF.

This clone was seen only a few times. The V gene is TRBV7-9, the J gene TRBJ2-7; D perhaps matches TRBD1 (6 bases). Germline values: CDR1 SEHNR, CDR2 FQNEAQ (reference sequence). The CDR3 spans 14 residues. Trimming pared 2 bases from V and 2 bases from J, leaving 10 bases between. In DNA form, the CDR3 reads TGTGCCAGCAGCTTAACAGGGATAACCTACGAGCAGTACTTC. It translates to CASSLTGITYEQYF.

The gene calls are TRBV7-6 and TRBJ2-1, with TRBD2 identical over 7 bases. V lost 3 bases, J lost 9 bases, and 8 bases stayed unmatched. The CDR3 has 14 amino acids. Germline lookup yields CDR1 SGHVS and CDR2 FNYEAQ. The CDR3 DNA reads as TGTGCCAGCAGCTTCGGGGCGGGAGTTGTTGAGCAGTTCTTC. Translation: CASSFGAGVVEQFF.

This clone has a handful of counts. This chain connects TRBV7-2 to TRBJ2-7; D perhaps matches TRBD2 (5 bases). Germline lookup yields CDR1 SGHTA and CDR2 FQGNSA. The CDR3 runs 14 residues. Trimming removed 5 bases from V and 4 bases from J, with 15 bases in between. The CDR3 sequence is CASSRTAIGYEQYF. For the CDR3, the DNA is TGTGCCAGCAGCCGGACTGCAATCGGTTACGAGCAGTACTTC.

This sequence joins TRBV28 and TRBJ1-5; D is unresolved. The germline CDR1 and CDR2 sequences are MDHEN and SYDVKM. Trimming took off 6 bases at V and 7 bases at J, with 10 bases between the two ends. There are 12 residues in the CDR3. The CDR3 loop is CASSQTRQPQHF. The DNA of the CDR3 is TGTGCCAGCAGCCAAACAAGGCAGCCCCAGCATTTT.

The V and J genes are TRBV6-1 and TRBJ1-5, with D possibly TRBD1 on 5 matching bases. This CDR3 is built from 14 residues. Germline CDR1 MNHNS, CDR2 SASEGT. Trimming took 3 bases from V and 5 from J, leaving 11 bases between them. CDR3 DNA sequence: TGTGCCAGCAGTGATAGTGGGGGGGATCAGCCCCAGCATTTT. Its protein is CASSDSGGDQPQHF.

V usage is TRBV10-3 and J usage is TRBJ1-5; the D gene is possibly TRBD1 (6 bases). CDR3 length equals 13 residues. The ends were cut back, 7 bases at V and 3 bases at J, with 10 bases in the middle. CDR1 ENHRY and CDR2 SYGVKD come from the germline V gene. The CDR3 is CAITRDTNQPQHF. CDR3 nucleotide sequence: TGTGCCATCACCCGGGACACCAATCAGCCCCAGCATTTT.

The chain employs TRBV6-6 and TRBJ1-1, with D possibly matching TRBD1 (6 bases). The V gene's germline CDR1 is MNHNY and CDR2 SVGAGI (reference sequence). V was shortened by 7 bases and J by 4 bases, with 16 bases between the two germline ends. CDR3 length: 14 residues. The CDR3 sequence: CASTPDRISTEAFF. The CDR3 nucleotides are TGTGCCAGCACCCCCGACAGGATTTCCACTGAAGCTTTCTTT.

The J gene is TRBJ2-1, the V gene TRBV11-3, with D uncertain. V shed 1 base and J shed 3 bases, with 10 bases lying between them. This CDR3 is built from 15 residues. CDR1 and CDR2 (germline): SGHNT, YENEEA. The CDR3: CASSLGAEIYNEQFF. The CDR3 nucleotides are TGTGCCAGCAGCTTAGGGGCGGAGATCTACAATGAGCAGTTCTTC.

The chain links TRBV5-1 to TRBJ2-3; no firm D call. The germline gives CDR1 SGHRS, CDR2 YFSETQ. The V end was cut by 0 bases, the J end by 0 bases, with 11 bases between. This CDR3 contains 16 residues. The CDR3 sequence: CASSLGGSTSTDTQYF. CDR3 DNA sequence: TGCGCCAGCAGCTTGGGGGGATCCACTAGCACAGATACGCAGTATTTT.

The chain carries TRBV7-8 and TRBJ2-1; D is uncertain. CDR3 length: 16 amino acids. V lost 1 base to trimming and J lost 3 bases, with 13 bases between them. The germline gives CDR1 SGHVS, CDR2 FQNEAQ. The CDR3 DNA follows: TGTGCCAGCAGCTTAGTATATAGCCCGCTCTACAATGAGCAGTTCTTC. Protein product: CASSLVYSPLYNEQFF.